This T cell receptor (beta chain) was found in a study of cytomegalovirus exposure and HLA in healthy donors (dated by TCRdb to the late 2010s). Context from the whole study: According to a later analysis, one platform produced both the 110 or so validation repertoires and the roughly 640 repertoires of the first cohort. To predict cytomegalovirus infection status, the study brought together high-throughput TCR immunosequencing, statistical association of individual TCRs with disease status, and machine learning. Besides the first cohort of 666 subjects, a separate validation cohort made up of 95 to 150 different subjects was used. The study aimed to test whether signatures of past pathogen exposure could be identified by cataloging public T cell receptors.

The investigation overall reported the following: Three of the identified cytomegalovirus-associated TCR beta chains were confirmed in vitro to be specific for cytomegalovirus antigens. A total of about 180 TCR beta chains were listed by the study as associated with cytomegalovirus. Most TCR sequences were seen in very few donors, while some public TCRs were found in many individuals. Of the cluster scores, 94% were above 0 in a later analysis, which found that TCRs clustered in the first cohort also tended to co-occur in the 130 or so validation repertoires. The authors suggested that the approach could potentially be extended to other disease states and immunological phenotypes. The validation cohort had no HLA typing available for a later analysis, so co-occurrence within that cohort was assessed over all 120 or so repertoires. The classifier was reported to diagnose cytomegalovirus status with high specificity and sensitivity in both the original and validation cohorts.

A word on this clone: Its recognized antigen is unknown. No base quality information exists; no much larger clone differs at one position.

Separate from the approximately 700-subject first cohort, the validation cohort of about 110 subjects was the group to which the donors belonged. The library relied on the immunoSEQ multiplex PCR assay. Regarding the original processing steps: To diagnose cytomegalovirus status from the catalog of TCR beta chain sequences, a statistical classification framework was built. Entries here come from immuneACCESS through TCRdb and include only in-frame sequences with V and J called. Some clones fail to appear in such tables; in the studies checked, an unresolved V gene covers under half of the shortfall, and the cause of the remainder is unknown. Clone size and V and J calls were adopted from that table, with D and trimming inferred from the DNA. Here the sample has some 150,000 clones; around nine tenths occur a single time. The ten largest make up about 2.5% of the sample. Counted from cysteine to phenylalanine, this CDR3 has 14 amino acids. Just the 42-base CDR3 DNA is kept, in frame starting at base 1. The germline V gene gives CDR1 as SGDLS and CDR2 as YYNGEE. Trimmed from V: 0 bases; trimmed from J: 6 bases; junction bases lacking a gene match: 5.

This receptor was taken from a man aged 18 to 35 in good health and CMV-seropositive. What was sequenced was PBMCs. The rearranged chain carries TRBV9 and TRBJ1-2; 7 middle bases align to TRBD1. The CDR3 region reads CASSVVGGANGYTF. The sequenced DNA is TGTGCCAGCAGCGTAGTAGGGGGCGCGAATGGCTACACCTTC.